The 20 T cell receptor beta chains in this list originate from one sample, sequenced in a study of blood T cell repertoires in COVID-19. TCRdb's copy holds only in-frame clones and misses some; the assay was immunoSEQ multiplex PCR. The data hold tens of thousands of clones, with approximately 89% observed a single time. The sequenced material came from peripheral blood. Source of these receptors: a man between 50 and 59 years old with active COVID-19.

The chain employs TRBV27 and TRBJ2-1; 7 bases are shared with TRBD2. V shed 6 bases and J 9 bases; nucleotides not matched to a gene: 8. Germline CDR1 reads MNHEY; CDR2 reads SMNVEV (reference sequence). The CDR3 contains 13 residues. This CDR3 is CASSHGGGREQFF. CDR3 nucleotide sequence: TGTGCCAGCAGCCATGGCGGGGGTCGTGAGCAGTTCTTC.

The chain's CDR3 is CASSPGLAGKETQYF. The CDR3 nucleotides read TGCGCCAGCAGCCCGGGACTAGCGGGAAAAGAGACCCAGTACTTC. This chain uses TRBV5-1 with TRBJ2-5, with 13 bases lining up with TRBD2. The germline CDR1 and CDR2 sequences are SGHRS and YFSETQ. CDR3 length: 15 amino acids. V was pared by 4 bases and J by 3 bases, with 3 bases of the junction left unmatched.

A remark on this clone: Germline is not matched at one junction end, which may reflect a read error. CDR3 sequence (DNA): TGTGCCAGCAGAGGCCGACAGGCCAACTATGGCCACACCTTC. Its translation is CASRGRQANYGHTF. The chain employs TRBV6-1 and TRBJ1-2; tentative D call: TRBD1 (6 bases). Germline values: CDR1 MNHNS, CDR2 SASEGT. This CDR3 region has 14 residues.

The genes are TRBV19 and TRBJ1-2; the D gene is possibly TRBD1 (6 bases). Germline CDR1 LNHDA, CDR2 SQIVND (reference sequence). Trimming took 3 bases from V and 4 from J, leaving 12 bases between them. This CDR3 contains 14 residues. CDR3 nucleotide sequence: TGTGCCAGTAGTATCCAGACAGGTCGCTATGGCTACACCTTC. Translated, it gives CASSIQTGRYGYTF.

The chain combines TRBV18 with TRBJ1-4; 7 nucleotides line up with TRBD1. CDR1 and CDR2 (germline): KGHSH, LQKENI. The CDR3 spans 14 residues. Trimming removed 2 bases from V and 8 bases from J; junction bases left unmatched: 5. The CDR3 DNA reads as TGTGCCAGCTCACCATTCGGGACAGTAGAAAAACTGTTTTTT. Translating gives CASSPFGTVEKLFF.

V usage is TRBV2 and J usage is TRBJ1-5; 9 bases are a match to TRBD1. V lost 6 bases to trimming and J lost 5 bases; unmatched junction nucleotides: 8. CDR1 is SNHLY and CDR2 is FYNNEI in the germline V gene. The CDR3 is made up of 15 amino acids. The CDR3 protein is CASRGQDRGYQPQHF. The CDR3 DNA is TGTGCCAGCAGGGGCCAGGACAGGGGCTATCAGCCCCAGCATTTT. Using reference TRBV2 and TRBJ1-5 for the parts outside the CDR3, the full variable domain is EPEVTQTPSHQVTQMGQEVILRCVPISNHLYFYWYRQILGQKVEFLVSFYNNEISEKSEIFDDQFSVERPDGSNFTLKIRSTKLEDSAMYFCASRGQDRGYQPQHFGDGTRLSIL.

This rearrangement joins TRBV23-1 to TRBJ1-1; 9 bases are shared with TRBD1. TRBV23-1 is flagged as an ORF with uncertain function. CDR3 length equals 17 residues. V lost 4 bases and J lost 4; bases outside the gene matches: 13. The CDR3 spells CASSLQGAPSEGTEAFF. The CDR3 region has the DNA TGCGCCAGCAGTCTACAGGGGGCCCCTTCGGAGGGCACTGAAGCTTTCTTT.

Comments on this clone: Its ends do not fully match the called genes, so a read error is possible. The V gene is TRBV9, the J gene TRBJ1-2, with D possibly matching TRBD1 (6 bases). Germline loops: CDR1 SGDLS, CDR2 YYNGEE. CDR3 length: 16 residues. CDR3 sequence: CASTVADRPLNYGYTF. The CDR3 nucleotides read TGTGCCAGCACCGTAGCGGACAGACCCCTTAACTATGGCTACACCTTC.

This clone came up once. The chain is built from TRBV3-1 (or the pseudogene TRBV3-2) and TRBJ1-3; D unclear. Germline CDR1 is LGHDT and CDR2 is YNNKEL (reference sequence). This CDR3 comprises 14 residues. The V end lost 5 bases, the J end lost 0 bases, and 8 bases lay between the germline ends. CDR3 coding DNA: TGTGCCAGCAGCACCACGAGCTCTGGAAACACCATATATTTT. Translation: CASSTTSSGNTIYF.

V usage is TRBV19 and J usage is TRBJ2-1; weak D call: TRBD1 (5 bases). Germline V lookup: CDR1 LNHDA, CDR2 SQIVND (reference sequence). Trimming left V 1 base short and J 4 bases short, with 20 bases between. CDR3 length equals 18 residues. CDR3 residues: CASSIALFLGPSYNEQFF. The CDR3 nucleotides read TGTGCCAGTAGTATAGCCCTGTTTTTGGGGCCTAGTTACAATGAGCAGTTCTTC.

The V and J genes are TRBV21-1 and TRBJ1-1; TRBD1, the table's D call, lacks a check against the DNA. TRBV21-1 is a documented pseudogene. This CDR3 comprises 14 residues. In nucleotides, the CDR3 is TGTGCCAGCACCACACCCGACAGGGCATTTTGGGCTTTCTTT. Translating gives CASTTPDRAFWAFF.

V gene TRBV29-1 combines with J gene TRBJ2-7; maybe TRBD1 (5 bases). Trimming pared 6 bases from V and 2 bases from J, leaving 14 bases between. This CDR3 region has 13 residues. The germline V gene encodes CDR1 SQVTM and CDR2 ANQGSEA. As DNA, the CDR3 is TGCAGCGTCAAGACCGGCAGGGCCTACGAGCAGTACTTC. Translation gives CSVKTGRAYEQYF.

This clone came up once. This sequence joins TRBV7-2 and TRBJ1-5, with D unresolved. This CDR3 comprises 15 residues. Trimming took 2 bases from V and 2 from J, leaving 10 bases between them. The germline V gene has CDR1 SGHTA and CDR2 FQGNSA. The CDR3 loop is CASSLWEDGNQPQHF. CDR3 DNA: TGTGCCAGCAGCTTATGGGAGGATGGCAATCAGCCCCAGCATTTT.

This rearrangement joins TRBV3-1 (or the pseudogene TRBV3-2) to TRBJ2-1; 7 nucleotides line up with TRBD1. The germline CDR1 and CDR2 sequences are LGHDT and YNNKEL (reference sequence). CDR3 size: 18 residues. Germline trimming cut 2 bases from V and 2 bases from J; bases unmatched to any gene: 12. CDR3 DNA: TGTGCCAGCAGCCAACCCACCGGTTGGGACAGAACCTACAATGAGCAGTTCTTC. Translating it yields CASSQPTGWDRTYNEQFF.

J is TRBJ1-2 and V is TRBV2; 10 bases are a match to TRBD1. J gave up 8 bases and V 7 bases, and 7 bases lay outside the gene matches. Germline assignment: CDR1 SNHLY and CDR2 FYNNEI. The CDR3 sequence is 13 residues long. This CDR3 reads CASTGGQGSGYTF. CDR3 DNA sequence: TGTGCCAGCACCGGGGGACAGGGGTCCGGCTACACCTTC.

The chain joins TRBV18 to TRBJ2-2; no clear D. CDR1 and CDR2 from the germline V gene are KGHSH and LQKENI. Trimming shortened V by 1 base and J by 4 bases, and 7 bases separated the two germline ends. CDR3 length equals 14 residues. The CDR3 here is CASSPLSGTGELFF. CDR3 coding DNA: TGTGCCAGCTCACCACTATCGGGCACCGGGGAGCTGTTTTTT. The entire variable domain, with the rest obtained from reference TRBV18 and TRBJ2-2, is as follows: NAGVMQNPRHLVRRRGQEARLRCSPMKGHSHVYWYRQLPEEGLKFMVYLQKENIIDESGMPKERFSAEFPKEGPSILRIQQVVRGDSAAYFCASSPLSGTGELFFGEGSRLTVL.

The chain joins TRBV5-1 to TRBJ1-1; 7 bases match TRBD1. Per germline, CDR1 SGHRS and CDR2 YFSETQ. With V trimmed by 5 bases and J by 6 bases, 19 bases remained unmatched. The CDR3 contains 17 residues. The CDR3 region is CASSGVPRRRGLAEAFF. The CDR3 region has the DNA TGCGCCAGCAGTGGGGTGCCAAGGCGGAGGGGGCTTGCTGAAGCTTTCTTT.

The chain recombines TRBV14 with TRBJ1-2; D gene uncertain. Trimming removed 6 bases from V and 4 bases from J, with 12 bases in between. The length of the CDR3 is 13 residues. Germline V lookup: CDR1 SGHDN, CDR2 FVKESK. This CDR3 reads CASSRSILYGYTF. The DNA of the CDR3 is TGTGCCAGCAGTAGATCAATCCTCTATGGCTACACCTTC.

The chain has TRBV5-1 and TRBJ2-5; tentative D call: TRBD1 (5 bases). The length of the CDR3 is 16 residues. V was trimmed by 0 bases and J by 2 bases, leaving 14 bases between them. Germline V gives CDR1 SGHRS, CDR2 YFSETQ. This CDR3 reads CASSLGQRGFQETQYF. CDR3 in DNA: TGCGCCAGCAGCTTGGGACAGCGTGGGTTTCAAGAGACCCAGTACTTC. The variable domain in full, with the rest retrieved from reference TRBV5-1 and TRBJ2-5, is KAGVTQTPRYLIKTRGQQVTLSCSPISGHRSVSWYQQTPGQGLQFLFEYFSETQRNKGNFPGRFSGRQFSNSRSEMNVSTLELGDSALYLCASSLGQRGFQETQYFGPGTRLLVL.

The chain combines TRBV9 with TRBJ2-3; TRBD2 might be the D (6 bases). The CDR3 contains 15 residues. V lost 0 bases, J lost 1 base, and 9 bases lay in between. CDR1 and CDR2 from the germline V gene are SGDLS and YYNGEE. CDR3 in amino acids: CASSVAASGTDTQYF. The CDR3 coding sequence is TGTGCCAGCAGCGTAGCGGCTAGCGGCACAGATACGCAGTATTTT.